The 24 T cell receptor beta chains below all came from one sample that was sequenced in a study of graft-versus-host responses after intestinal transplantation. Their antigens are not known. Only in-frame clones appear in the TCRdb table, and some are missing; sequencing was by immunoSEQ multiplex PCR. The sample carries 95,000 to 110,000 clones, approximately 94% recorded once. Sequenced material: unstimulated CD8+ T cells sorted from spleen or lymph node cells, taken before intestinal transplant. The receptors come from a human donor who received an intestinal transplant.

V gene TRBV11-2 combines with J gene TRBJ2-3; D is uncertain. Trimming left V 1 base short and J 1 base short, with 6 bases between. CDR3 size: 14 residues. Germline V gives CDR1 SGHAT, CDR2 FQNNGV. CDR3 bases: TGTGCCAGCAGCTTAGGAGTCCGCACAGATACGCAGTATTTT. Translation gives CASSLGVRTDTQYF.

This clone was observed a single time. The chain combines TRBV6-6 with TRBJ1-4, with D unclear. The CDR3 runs to 15 residues. Germline V gene data show CDR1 as MNHNY and CDR2 as SVGAGI (reference sequence). V lost 0 bases to trimming and J lost 0 bases, with 5 bases between them. CDR3 in DNA: TGTGCCAGCAGTTACTCGGAATCAACTAATGAAAAACTGTTTTTT. Translation: CASSYSESTNEKLFF.

A single count supports this clone. The rearrangement links TRBV30 to TRBJ2-1; D uncertain. The V gene lost 1 base and the J gene lost 6 bases, with 13 bases spanning the gap. Germline lookup yields CDR1 GTSNPN and CDR2 SVGIG (reference sequence). The CDR3 totals 14 residues. This chain's CDR3 is CAWSGAFLINEQFF. DNA for the CDR3: TGTGCCTGGAGTGGTGCTTTCCTGATCAATGAGCAGTTCTTC.

The chain has TRBV4-1 and TRBJ1-2; D unclear. The CDR3 loop spans 13 amino acids. With 2 bases removed from V and 2 bases from J, the gap between germline ends came to 6 bases. Germline V CDR1 and CDR2: MGHRA, YSYEKL. The CDR3 DNA is TGCGCCAGCAGCCAAACAGACAACTATGGCTACACCTTC. It specifies CASSQTDNYGYTF.

The rearrangement joins TRBV29-1 to TRBJ2-1; TRBD1 agrees at 8 bases. The germline gives CDR1 SQVTM, CDR2 ANQGSEA. V shed 6 bases, J shed 7 bases, and the junction held 8 bases outside the gene matches. This CDR3 region has 13 residues. CDR3 sequence (DNA): TGCAGCGTCGGACAGGGCACGGCAAATGAGCAGTTCTTC. The encoded protein is CSVGQGTANEQFF.

The CDR3 DNA follows: TGTGCCAGCAGCGGGGGGACAGGGGCTTTCTTT. Protein: CASSGGTGAFF. J is TRBJ1-1 and V is TRBV9; TRBD1 matches 9 bases. The V gene end was trimmed by 3 bases and the J gene end by 11 bases; junction bases not matched to a gene: 2. CDR3 length: 11 amino acids. Germline CDR1 reads SGDLS; CDR2 reads YYNGEE.

The V and J genes are TRBV6-1 and TRBJ1-1, with TRBD1 matching over 7 bases. The CDR3 contains 14 residues. J gave up 3 bases and V 4 bases, and 5 bases lay outside the gene matches. The germline gives CDR1 MNHNS, CDR2 SASEGT. The CDR3, as DNA: TGTGCCAGCAGTGTACCCGGACAGGACACTGAAGCTTTCTTT. It codes for CASSVPGQDTEAFF.

V usage is TRBV30 and J usage is TRBJ1-6; D gene unclear. The germline CDR1 and CDR2 sequences are GTSNPN and SVGIG (reference sequence). This CDR3 region has 11 residues. The V and J ends lost 5 bases and 10 bases respectively, with 9 bases between them. The CDR3 DNA reads as TGTGCCTGGGAGGATGGCTCACCCCTCCACTTT. The encoded protein is CAWEDGSPLHF.

The chain is built from TRBV11-2 and TRBJ1-4; D possibly corresponds to TRBD1 (5 bases). Germline V lookup: CDR1 SGHAT, CDR2 FQNNGV. The CDR3 runs 14 residues. V gave up 5 bases and J gave up 6 bases, with 13 bases separating them. CDR3 residues: CASSKTGSYEKLFF. CDR3 DNA: TGTGCCAGCAGCAAAACAGGATCCTATGAAAAACTGTTTTTT.

The CDR3 loop is CASIIRIGVGEQYF. In nucleotides, the CDR3 is TGTGCCAGCATCATCCGGATAGGGGTGGGCGAGCAGTACTTC. V usage is TRBV5-5 and J usage is TRBJ2-7; tentatively, D is TRBD1 (5 bases). Germline CDR1 SGHKS, CDR2 YYEKEE (reference sequence). Trimming took off 6 bases at V and 6 bases at J, with 19 bases between the two ends. CDR3 length: 14 amino acids.

This clone appeared once. This chain joins TRBV5-4 and TRBJ2-7; the D gene could be TRBD1 or TRBD2 (5 bases each). CDR3 length: 14 amino acids. Germline CDR1 reads SGHNT; CDR2 reads YYREEE (reference sequence). With 7 bases removed from V and 2 bases from J, the gap between germline ends came to 16 bases. The DNA for the CDR3 is TGTGCCAGCTCTACCGGGACGGGCCCCTACGAGCAGTACTTC. Its translation is CASSTGTGPYEQYF. Together with reference TRBV5-4 and TRBJ2-7, the CDR3 gives the full variable domain: ETGVTQSPTHLIKTRGQQVTLRCSSQSGHNTVSWYQQALGQGPQFIFQYYREEENGRGNFPPRFSGLQFPNYSSELNVNALELDDSALYLCASSTGTGPYEQYFGPGTRLTVT.

The rearrangement joins TRBV5-1 to TRBJ1-3; 7 nucleotides agree with TRBD1. Germline CDR1 SGHRS, CDR2 YFSETQ. The CDR3 totals 16 residues. J was trimmed by 0 bases and V by 1 base; bases with no gene match: 4. CDR3 in amino acids: CASSLTTGLSGNTIYF. As DNA, the CDR3 is TGCGCCAGCAGCTTGACGACAGGGCTCTCTGGAAACACCATATATTTT.

The chain uses TRBV7-9 and TRBJ2-6; D assignment may be TRBD1 or TRBD2 (5 bases each). Germline-derived CDR1 and CDR2 are SEHNR and FQNEAQ (reference sequence). Trimming cost V 5 bases and J 0 bases, with 17 bases left between them. The CDR3 has 18 residues. The CDR3 sequence: CASSRTGTASSGANVLTF. The CDR3 nucleotides read TGTGCCAGCAGCCGGACCGGGACCGCTAGCTCTGGGGCCAACGTCCTGACTTTC.

The chain couples TRBV7-2 to TRBJ2-3; 10 bases fit TRBD2. The CDR3 runs to 16 residues. CDR1 SGHTA and CDR2 FQGNSA come from the germline V gene. The junction had 4 bases not matched to a gene; V was cut back by 2 bases and J by 2 bases. The CDR3 DNA follows: TGTGCCAGCAGCTTACCAACTAGCGGGACCACAGATACGCAGTATTTT. Encoded protein: CASSLPTSGTTDTQYF.

The rearrangement uses TRBV5-1 and TRBJ2-1; perhaps TRBD1 as D (6 bases). V was trimmed by 5 bases and J by 3 bases, leaving 12 bases between them. The CDR3 is made up of 14 amino acids. The germline V gene has CDR1 SGHRS and CDR2 YFSETQ. CDR3 loop: CASRYEGDYNEQFF. As DNA, the CDR3 is TGCGCCAGCAGGTACGAGGGGGACTACAATGAGCAGTTCTTC.

The chain employs TRBV30 and TRBJ1-2; D call uncertain. The V and J ends lost 0 bases and 4 bases respectively, with 9 bases between them. Germline CDR1 is GTSNPN and CDR2 is SVGIG (reference sequence). The length of the CDR3 is 13 residues. CDR3 sequence reads: CAWSVDPGYGYTF. The CDR3 DNA sequence: TGTGCCTGGAGTGTGGACCCTGGCTATGGCTACACCTTC.

The chain carries TRBV2 and TRBJ2-3; possible D gene TRBD2, 5 bases. The germline CDR1 and CDR2 sequences are SNHLY and FYNNEI. V was clipped by 6 bases and J by 0 bases, with 13 bases between them. The CDR3 covers 15 residues. CDR3 DNA: TGTGCCAGCAGGCCCCGGGAAGCTAGCACAGATACGCAGTATTTT. Amino acids: CASRPREASTDTQYF. The full variable domain, rest sourced from reference TRBV2 and TRBJ2-3, is EPEVTQTPSHQVTQMGQEVILRCVPISNHLYFYWYRQILGQKVEFLVSFYNNEISEKSEIFDDQFSVERPDGSNFTLKIRSTKLEDSAMYFCASRPREASTDTQYFGPGTRLTVL.

The rearrangement links TRBV30 to TRBJ2-5, with D unresolved. Germline CDR1 and CDR2: GTSNPN and SVGIG (reference sequence). CDR3 length equals 12 residues. V was clipped by 7 bases and J by 3 bases, with 12 bases between them. This CDR3 is CAYTTVKETQYF. CDR3 DNA sequence: TGTGCCTACACCACAGTGAAAGAGACCCAGTACTTC.

This chain connects TRBV4-1 to TRBJ2-7, with a weak D call TRBD2 (5 bases). The V and J ends lost 1 base and 4 bases respectively, with 14 bases between them. The CDR3 is 15 residues long. CDR1 is MGHRA and CDR2 is YSYEKL in the germline V gene. Here the CDR3 reads CASSQVVGSGYEQYF. In DNA form, the CDR3 reads TGCGCCAGCAGCCAAGTGGTTGGGAGTGGGTACGAGCAGTACTTC.

This clone was detected only a few times. The rearrangement joins TRBV5-8 to TRBJ2-1, with 7 bases matching TRBD2. The CDR3 is 14 residues long. The V gene's germline CDR1 is SGHTS and CDR2 YDEGEE. The V and J ends lost 0 bases and 5 bases, in that order; junction bases with no gene match: 2. CDR3 in amino acids: CASSLVAGDNEQFF. In DNA, the CDR3 is TGTGCCAGCAGCTTGGTTGCGGGGGACAATGAGCAGTTCTTC.

The CDR3: CASSFVESGELFF. The DNA for the CDR3 is TGTGCCAGCAGCTTCGTGGAATCCGGGGAGCTGTTTTTT. The genes are TRBV7-6 and TRBJ2-2, with D unclear. V was clipped by 3 bases and J by 6 bases, with 8 bases between them. This CDR3 spans 13 amino acids. Germline assignment: CDR1 SGHVS and CDR2 FNYEAQ.

This chain links TRBV30 with TRBJ2-7; D not resolved. The CDR3 runs 12 residues. Per germline, CDR1 GTSNPN and CDR2 SVGIG (reference sequence). Trimming cost V 4 bases and J 4 bases, with 11 bases left between them. The CDR3 sequence: CAWTINRYEQYF. The CDR3 DNA reads TGTGCCTGGACCATTAACAGATACGAGCAGTACTTC. The complete variable domain, with remaining parts taken from reference TRBV30 and TRBJ2-7, reads SQTIHQWPATLVQPVGSPLSLECTVEGTSNPNLYWYRQAAGRGLQLLFYSVGIGQISSEVPQNLSASRPQDRQFILSSKKLLLSDSGFYLCAWTINRYEQYFGPGTRLTVT.

The chain links TRBV9 to TRBJ1-2, with 9 bases aligning to TRBD1. J was trimmed by 0 bases and V by 0 bases; bases with no gene match: 3. CDR3 length equals 16 residues. Looked up from germline, CDR1 is SGDLS and CDR2 is YYNGEE. Here the CDR3 reads CASSVGWDRANYGYTF. CDR3 DNA: TGTGCCAGCAGCGTAGGGTGGGACAGGGCTAACTATGGCTACACCTTC.

This chain uses TRBV2 with TRBJ2-5, with D tentatively TRBD1 (6 bases). V was clipped by 4 bases and J by 5 bases, with 11 bases between them. The CDR3 loop spans 13 amino acids. CDR1 and CDR2 from the germline V gene are SNHLY and FYNNEI. Here the CDR3 reads CASSVTQGETQYF. The CDR3 nucleotides are TGTGCCAGCAGTGTAACCCAGGGGGAGACCCAGTACTTC.